What follows are 6 T cell receptor beta chains derived from one specimen sequenced in a study of T cells in Graves' hyperthyroidism and ophthalmopathy. RNA transcripts provided the source from which TCR beta CDR3 regions were amplified. Using the HTBI primer set, a first-round RT-PCR was run on the TCR CDR3. TCRdb ran MiXCR on the multiplex PCR reads and lists one entry per CDR3 protein. This table has roughly 720,000 distinct CDR3 sequences, roughly 17% appearing once. Sequenced: blood. These receptors were obtained from a man between 50 and 59 years old with Graves' hyperthyroidism.

This clonotype was detected only a few times. This chain connects TRBV20-1 to TRBJ2-1; TRBD2 is a possible D gene (6 bases). CDR3 length: 15 amino acids. Germline CDR1 and CDR2: DFQATT and SNEGSKA (reference sequence). V lost 0 bases, J lost 8 bases, and 17 bases lay in between. CDR3 protein: CSARESSGIVDEQFF. The CDR3 DNA reads as TGCAGTGCTAGAGAAAGTAGCGGAATAGTCGATGAGCAGTTCTTC.

The chain carries TRBV7-9 and TRBJ2-1; perhaps TRBD2 as D (7 bases). The V gene lost 1 base and the J gene lost 6 bases, with 16 bases spanning the gap. From germline, CDR1 is SEHNR and CDR2 FQNEAQ (reference sequence). The CDR3 covers 16 residues. The CDR3 spells CASSLGRGLLGNEQFF. For the CDR3, the DNA is TGTGCCAGCAGCTTAGGGCGGGGGCTCTTGGGCAATGAGCAGTTCTTC.

Ten or more counts support this clonotype. This sequence joins TRBV5-1 and TRBJ2-7, with 8 bases matching TRBD1. In germline, CDR1 is SGHRS, CDR2 YFSETQ. The CDR3 covers 16 residues. Trimming at V came to 0 bases and at J to 0 bases, leaving 5 bases not matched to a gene. This CDR3 is CASSLELDRGSYEQYF. The DNA of the CDR3 is TGCGCCAGCAGCTTGGAACTAGACAGGGGCTCCTACGAGCAGTACTTC.

This chain's CDR3 is CATSDSDTGYTF. The CDR3 DNA reads TGTGCCACCAGTGATTCGGACACTGGCTACACCTTC. The chain has TRBV24-1 and TRBJ1-2; perhaps TRBD1 as D (5 bases). This CDR3 has 12 amino acids. Germline V gene sequence: CDR1 KGHDR, CDR2 SFDVKD. The V gene lost 2 bases and the J gene lost 7 bases, with 7 bases spanning the gap.

The chain recombines TRBV19 with TRBJ2-7, with 12 bases fitting TRBD1. CDR1 is LNHDA and CDR2 is SQIVND in the germline V gene (reference sequence). V shed 5 bases, J shed 7 bases, and the junction held 3 bases outside the gene matches. The CDR3 sequence is 13 residues long. The CDR3 DNA follows: TGTGCCAGTAGTGGGACAGGGGGCCGGGAGCAGTACTTC. Translated: CASSGTGGREQYF.

The chain employs TRBV27 and TRBJ2-6; D not certain. Deletions cut 3 bases from V and 4 bases from J, with 10 bases between. The length of the CDR3 is 15 residues. The germline V gene encodes CDR1 MNHEY and CDR2 SMNVEV (reference sequence). In DNA, the CDR3 is TGTGCCAGCAGTTTGTGGCCTCCCGGGGCCAACGTCCTGACTTTC. Translated: CASSLWPPGANVLTF.